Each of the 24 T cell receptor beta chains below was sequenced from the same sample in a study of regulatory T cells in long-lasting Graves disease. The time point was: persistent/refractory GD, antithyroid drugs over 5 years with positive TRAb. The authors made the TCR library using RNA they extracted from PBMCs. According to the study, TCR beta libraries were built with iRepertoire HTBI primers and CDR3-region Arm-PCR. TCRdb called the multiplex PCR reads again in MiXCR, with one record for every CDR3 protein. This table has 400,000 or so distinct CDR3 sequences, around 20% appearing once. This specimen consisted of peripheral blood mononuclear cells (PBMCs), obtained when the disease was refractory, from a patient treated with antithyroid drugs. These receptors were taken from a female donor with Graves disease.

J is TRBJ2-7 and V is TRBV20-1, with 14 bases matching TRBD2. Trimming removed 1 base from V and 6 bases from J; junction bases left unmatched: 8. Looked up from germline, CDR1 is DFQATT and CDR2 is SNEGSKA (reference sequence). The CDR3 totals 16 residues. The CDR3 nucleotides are TGCAGTGCTAGAGGCGGGACTAGCGGGGGTTTTCGCGAGCAGTACTTC. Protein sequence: CSARGGTSGGFREQYF.

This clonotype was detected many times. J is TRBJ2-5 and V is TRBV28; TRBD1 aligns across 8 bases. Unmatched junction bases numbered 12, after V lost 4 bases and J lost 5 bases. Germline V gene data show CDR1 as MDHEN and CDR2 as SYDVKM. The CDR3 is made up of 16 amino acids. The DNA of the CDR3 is TGTGCCAGCAGTTCACCGGGACAGGAGCCCGTGGAGACCCAGTACTTC. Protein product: CASSSPGQEPVETQYF. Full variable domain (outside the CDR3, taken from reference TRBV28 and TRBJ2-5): DVKVTQSSRYLVKRTGEKVFLECVQDMDHENMFWYRQDPGLGLRLIYFSYDVKMKEKGDIPEGYSVSREKKERFSLILESASTNQTSMYLCASSSPGQEPVETQYFGPGTRLLVL.

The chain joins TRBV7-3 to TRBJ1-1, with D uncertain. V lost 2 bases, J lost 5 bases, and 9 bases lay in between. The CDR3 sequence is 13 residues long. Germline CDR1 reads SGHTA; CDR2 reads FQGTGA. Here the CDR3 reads CASSLYQETEAFF. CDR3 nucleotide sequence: TGTGCCAGCAGCTTATATCAGGAAACTGAAGCTTTCTTT.

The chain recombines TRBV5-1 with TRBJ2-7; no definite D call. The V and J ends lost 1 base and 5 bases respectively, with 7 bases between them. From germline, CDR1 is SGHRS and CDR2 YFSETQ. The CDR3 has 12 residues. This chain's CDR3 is CASSLFSDEQYF. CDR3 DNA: TGCGCCAGCAGCTTGTTTTCGGACGAGCAGTACTTC.

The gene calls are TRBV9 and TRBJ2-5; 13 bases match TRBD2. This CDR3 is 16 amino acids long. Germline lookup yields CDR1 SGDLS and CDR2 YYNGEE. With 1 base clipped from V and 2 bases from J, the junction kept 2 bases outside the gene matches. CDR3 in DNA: TGTGCCAGCAGCGTAAGGGGACTAGCGGGACAAGAGACCCAGTACTTC. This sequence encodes CASSVRGLAGQETQYF. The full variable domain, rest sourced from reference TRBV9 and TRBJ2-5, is DSGVTQTPKHLITATGQRVTLRCSPRSGDLSVYWYQQSLDQGLQFLIQYYNGEERAKGNILERFSAQQFPDLHSELNLSSLELGDSALYFCASSVRGLAGQETQYFGPGTRLLVL.

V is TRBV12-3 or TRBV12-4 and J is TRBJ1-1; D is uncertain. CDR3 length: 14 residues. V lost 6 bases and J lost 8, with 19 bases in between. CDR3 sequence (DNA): TGTGCCAGCAGCCCAACCCGGGTTGTCTTAGAAGCTTTCTTT. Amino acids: CASSPTRVVLEAFF.

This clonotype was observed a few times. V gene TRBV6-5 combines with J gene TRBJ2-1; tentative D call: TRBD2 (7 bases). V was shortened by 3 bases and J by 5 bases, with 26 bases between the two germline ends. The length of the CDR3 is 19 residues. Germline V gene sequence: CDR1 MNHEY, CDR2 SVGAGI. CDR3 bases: TGTGCCAGCAGTTATACCCCAGGGGCAATGGGGACTAAACACAATGAGCAGTTCTTC. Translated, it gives CASSYTPGAMGTKHNEQFF.

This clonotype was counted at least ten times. The CDR3 region is CASSQGQAGSYEQYF. Written as DNA, the CDR3 is TGTGCCAGCTCACAGGGACAGGCTGGCTCCTACGAGCAGTACTTC. V is TRBV18 and J is TRBJ2-7, with 8 bases fitting TRBD1. The CDR3 runs to 15 residues. V dropped 4 bases and J dropped 0; count of bases not matched to a gene: 5. Germline V gene lookup returns CDR1 KGHSH and CDR2 LQKENI.

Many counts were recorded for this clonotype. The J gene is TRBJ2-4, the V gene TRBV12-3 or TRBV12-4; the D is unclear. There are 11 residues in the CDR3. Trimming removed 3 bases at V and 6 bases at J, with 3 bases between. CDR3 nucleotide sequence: TGTGCCAGCAGTTTGGTAAACATTCAGTACTTC. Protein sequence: CASSLVNIQYF.

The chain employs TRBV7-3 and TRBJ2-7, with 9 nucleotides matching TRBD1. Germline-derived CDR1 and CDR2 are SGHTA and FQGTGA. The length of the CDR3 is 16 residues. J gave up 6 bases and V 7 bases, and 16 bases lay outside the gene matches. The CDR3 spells CASNNRDRDGPGEQYF. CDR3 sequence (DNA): TGTGCCAGCAACAACCGGGACAGGGACGGTCCGGGCGAGCAGTACTTC.

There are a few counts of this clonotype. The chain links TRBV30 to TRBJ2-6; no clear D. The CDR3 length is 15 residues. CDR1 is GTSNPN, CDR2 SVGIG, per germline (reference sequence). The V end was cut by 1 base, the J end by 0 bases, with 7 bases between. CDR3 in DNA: TGTGCCTGGAGTGCCGAACACTCTGGGGCCAACGTCCTGACTTTC. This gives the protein CAWSAEHSGANVLTF.

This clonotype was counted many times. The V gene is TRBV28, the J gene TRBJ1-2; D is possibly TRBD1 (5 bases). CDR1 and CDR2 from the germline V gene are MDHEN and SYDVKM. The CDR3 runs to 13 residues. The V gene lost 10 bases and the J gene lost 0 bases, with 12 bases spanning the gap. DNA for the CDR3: TGTGCCATCCGGGACTCCTCTAACTATGGCTACACCTTC. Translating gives CAIRDSSNYGYTF.

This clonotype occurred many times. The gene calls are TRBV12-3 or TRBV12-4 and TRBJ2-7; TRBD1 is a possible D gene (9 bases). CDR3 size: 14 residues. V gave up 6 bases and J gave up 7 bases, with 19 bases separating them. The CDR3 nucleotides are TGTGCCAGCAGCGGGGGGGGGACAGGGTGGGAGCAGTACTTC. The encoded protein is CASSGGGTGWEQYF.

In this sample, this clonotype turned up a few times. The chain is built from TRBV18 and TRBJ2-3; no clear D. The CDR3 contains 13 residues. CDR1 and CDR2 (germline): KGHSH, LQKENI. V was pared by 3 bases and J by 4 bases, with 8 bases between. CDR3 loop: CASSPSGSDTQYF. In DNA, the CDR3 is TGTGCCAGCTCACCCTCCGGGTCAGATACGCAGTATTTT.

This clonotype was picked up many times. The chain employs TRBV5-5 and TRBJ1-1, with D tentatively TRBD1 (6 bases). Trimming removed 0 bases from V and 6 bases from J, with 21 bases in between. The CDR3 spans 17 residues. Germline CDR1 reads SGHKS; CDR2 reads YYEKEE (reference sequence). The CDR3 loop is CASSLAGQPSGVAEAFF. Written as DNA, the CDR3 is TGTGCCAGCAGCTTGGCCGGACAGCCGTCCGGGGTTGCTGAAGCTTTCTTT. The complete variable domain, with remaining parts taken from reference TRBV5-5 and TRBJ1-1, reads DAGVTQSPTHLIKTRGQQVTLRCSPISGHKSVSWYQQVLGQGPQFIFQYYEKEERGRGNFPDRFSARQFPNYSSELNVNALLLGDSALYLCASSLAGQPSGVAEAFFGQGTRLTVV.

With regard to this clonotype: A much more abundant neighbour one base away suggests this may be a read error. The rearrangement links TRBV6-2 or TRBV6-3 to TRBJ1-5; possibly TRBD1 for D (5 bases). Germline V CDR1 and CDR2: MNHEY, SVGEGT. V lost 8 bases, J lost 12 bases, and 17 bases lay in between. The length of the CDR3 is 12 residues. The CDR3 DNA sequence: TGTGCCAGCGCCTCAACAACAGGACTCCAGCATTTT. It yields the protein CASASTTGLQHF.

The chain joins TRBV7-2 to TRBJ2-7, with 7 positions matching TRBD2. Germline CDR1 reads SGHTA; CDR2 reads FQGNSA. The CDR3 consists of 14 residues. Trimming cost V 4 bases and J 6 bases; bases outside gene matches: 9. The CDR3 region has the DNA TGTGCCAGCAGCTCCCCGGGGGGAGTGGGCGAGCAGTACTTC. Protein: CASSSPGGVGEQYF.

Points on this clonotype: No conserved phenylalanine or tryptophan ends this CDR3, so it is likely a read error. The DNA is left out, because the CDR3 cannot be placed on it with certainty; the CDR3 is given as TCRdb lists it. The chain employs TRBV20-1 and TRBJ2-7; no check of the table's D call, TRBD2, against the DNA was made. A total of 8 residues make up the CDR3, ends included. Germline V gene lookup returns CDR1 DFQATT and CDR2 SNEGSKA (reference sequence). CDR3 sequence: CSASLLAG.

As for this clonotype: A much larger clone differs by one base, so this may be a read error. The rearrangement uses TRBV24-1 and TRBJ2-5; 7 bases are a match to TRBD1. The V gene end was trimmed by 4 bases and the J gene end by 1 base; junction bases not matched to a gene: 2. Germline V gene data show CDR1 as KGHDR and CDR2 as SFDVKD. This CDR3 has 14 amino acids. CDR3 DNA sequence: TGTGCCACCAGTGAAACAGGGGTCCAAGAGACCCAGTACTTC. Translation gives CATSETGVQETQYF.

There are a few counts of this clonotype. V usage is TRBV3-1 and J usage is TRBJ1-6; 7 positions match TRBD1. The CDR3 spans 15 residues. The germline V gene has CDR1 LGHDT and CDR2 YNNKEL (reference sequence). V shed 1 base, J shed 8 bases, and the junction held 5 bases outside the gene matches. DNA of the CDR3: TGTGCCAGCAGCCAAGTGACAGGGTTTGATTCACCCCTCCACTTT. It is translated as CASSQVTGFDSPLHF.

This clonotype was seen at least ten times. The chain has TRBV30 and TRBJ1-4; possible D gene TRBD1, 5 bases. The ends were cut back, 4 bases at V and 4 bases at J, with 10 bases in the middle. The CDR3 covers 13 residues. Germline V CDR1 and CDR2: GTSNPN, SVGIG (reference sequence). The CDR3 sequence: CAWMGVFNEKLFF. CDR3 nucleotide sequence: TGTGCCTGGATGGGGGTATTTAATGAAAAACTGTTTTTT.

CDR3 region: CASSFTSGPNTGELFF. The CDR3 DNA sequence: TGTGCCAGCAGTTTCACTAGCGGACCTAACACCGGGGAGCTGTTTTTT. The chain employs TRBV2 and TRBJ2-2, with 8 bases lining up with TRBD2. The V and J ends lost 5 bases and 2 bases, in that order; junction bases with no gene match: 7. This CDR3 has 16 amino acids. Germline CDR1 reads SNHLY; CDR2 reads FYNNEI.

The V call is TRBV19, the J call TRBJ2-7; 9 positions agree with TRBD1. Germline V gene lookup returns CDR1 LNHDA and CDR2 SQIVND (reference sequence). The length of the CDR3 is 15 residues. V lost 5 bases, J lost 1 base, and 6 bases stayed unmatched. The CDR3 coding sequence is TGTGCCAGTAGTGAACAGGGGGCGCGATCCTACGAGCAGTACTTC. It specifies CASSEQGARSYEQYF.

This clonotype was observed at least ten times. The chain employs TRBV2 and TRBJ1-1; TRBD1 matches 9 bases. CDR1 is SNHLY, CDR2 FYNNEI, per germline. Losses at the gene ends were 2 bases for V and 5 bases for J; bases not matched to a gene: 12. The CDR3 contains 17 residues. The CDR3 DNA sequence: TGTGCCAGCAGTGAACCCCGGGACAGGGAGGGTTGGACTGAAGCTTTCTTT. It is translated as CASSEPRDREGWTEAFF.